Presented here are 29 T cell receptor beta chains from one specimen sequenced in a study of neoadjuvant anti-PD-1 for oral cavity cancer. Sequencing was performed with immunoSEQ multiplex PCR; in TCRdb, only in-frame clones are kept and a portion is missing. The repertoire consists of 60,000 to 75,000 clones, with more than 65% occurring once and the leading ten covering 2% to 3%. The input for sequencing was PBMCs, taken before nivolumab (anti-PD-1) treatment. Every receptor here comes from a person aged 35-79 years with oral cavity squamous cell carcinoma.

In nucleotides, the CDR3 is TGTGCCAGCAGCTCGGCGAATGAGCAGTTCTTC. Encoded protein: CASSSANEQFF. The chain has TRBV7-8 and TRBJ2-1; D not resolved. V shed 4 bases and J shed 7 bases, with 5 bases lying between them. This CDR3 has 11 residues. CDR1 and CDR2 from the germline V gene are SGHVS and FQNEAQ.

This clone was found once. Other nucleotide sequences in the sample specify the same CDR3. This sequence joins TRBV6-5 and TRBJ1-1; 7 positions agree with TRBD1. CDR1 and CDR2 (germline): MNHEY, SVGAGI. There are 12 residues in the CDR3. V was clipped by 6 bases and J by 6 bases; unmatched bases: 4. In DNA, the CDR3 is TGTGCCAGCAGACGTACAGGGGCTGAAGCTTTCTTT. This sequence encodes CASRRTGAEAFF.

V usage is TRBV27 and J usage is TRBJ2-1; 10 bases fit TRBD2. V lost 6 bases to trimming and J lost 9 bases; unmatched junction nucleotides: 8. The CDR3 is 14 residues long. Germline V gives CDR1 MNHEY, CDR2 SMNVEV (reference sequence). The chain's CDR3 is CASRGTSVIGEQFF. CDR3 DNA sequence: TGTGCCAGCAGGGGGACTAGCGTCATAGGTGAGCAGTTCTTC.

V gene TRBV27 combines with J gene TRBJ2-1, with 9 bases lining up with TRBD2. The CDR3 consists of 15 residues. The germline V gene has CDR1 MNHEY and CDR2 SMNVEV (reference sequence). The V and J ends lost 5 bases and 0 bases, in that order; junction bases with no gene match: 2. CDR3 region: CASSGSGSSYNEQFF. The CDR3 nucleotides are TGTGCCAGCAGTGGTAGCGGGAGCTCCTACAATGAGCAGTTCTTC.

The CDR3 region is CASSLGQAYYGYTF. CDR3 coding DNA: TGTGCCAGCAGCTTGGGACAGGCCTACTATGGCTACACCTTC. This chain connects TRBV5-4 to TRBJ1-2, with D possibly TRBD1 on 6 matching bases. V was cut by 0 bases and J by 3 bases, with 9 bases left in between. Germline V gene sequence: CDR1 SGHNT, CDR2 YYREEE (reference sequence). This CDR3 contains 14 residues.

The gene calls are TRBV19 and TRBJ2-1; D unresolved. CDR1 and CDR2 (germline): LNHDA, SQIVND (reference sequence). Between the trimmed V and J ends, which lost 9 bases and 1 base, there was a span of 13 bases. The CDR3 length is 14 residues. The CDR3 is CASHGRGSYNEQFF. The CDR3 nucleotides read TGTGCCAGCCACGGAAGAGGATCCTACAATGAGCAGTTCTTC.

The chain employs TRBV27 and TRBJ2-3; 9 bases are shared with TRBD2. The J segment lost 14 bases and the V segment lost 3 bases, leaving 15 bases of the junction unmatched. The CDR3 totals 15 residues. Per the germline V gene, CDR1 is MNHEY and CDR2 is SMNVEV (reference sequence). CDR3 residues: CASSFNVKTGLATYF. The CDR3 DNA is TGTGCCAGCAGTTTCAATGTTAAGACGGGACTAGCAACGTATTTT.

As DNA, the CDR3 is TGTGCCAGCAGCCGACTTACCCCGGGACAGGCCCAGAATGGCTACACCTTC. Amino acids: CASSRLTPGQAQNGYTF. The genes are TRBV14 and TRBJ1-2; 8 bases line up with TRBD1. Per the germline V gene, CDR1 is SGHDN and CDR2 is FVKESK. J lost 6 bases, V lost 4 bases, and 16 bases had no gene match. CDR3 length: 17 amino acids. Variable domain in full (rest from reference TRBV14 and TRBJ1-2): EAGVTQFPSHSVIEKGQTVTLRCDPISGHDNLYWYRRVMGKEIKFLLHFVKESKQDESGMPNNRFLAERTGGTYSTLKVQPAELEDSGVYFCASSRLTPGQAQNGYTFGSGTRLTVV.

The rearrangement links TRBV25-1 to TRBJ2-1; D not resolved. The CDR3 runs 16 residues. The germline V and J ends were trimmed by 4 bases and 2 bases, with 15 bases remaining between them. Germline V gene sequence: CDR1 MGHDK, CDR2 SYGVNS. The CDR3, as DNA: TGTGCCAGCAGTGGATCCAGGAGAGGAACCTACAATGAGCAGTTCTTC. Protein: CASSGSRRGTYNEQFF.

This chain links TRBV30 with TRBJ1-4; D call uncertain. Trimming left V 1 base short and J 2 bases short, with 5 bases between. This CDR3 has 13 residues. Germline V gene data show CDR1 as GTSNPN and CDR2 as SVGIG (reference sequence). CDR3 DNA sequence: TGTGCCTGGAGTGGAGGGACTAATGAAAAACTGTTTTTT. This translates into CAWSGGTNEKLFF.

The chain is built from TRBV7-2 and TRBJ1-2; TRBD1 might be the D (5 bases). V lost 5 bases, J lost 8 bases, and 21 bases lay in between. Germline values: CDR1 SGHTA, CDR2 FQGNSA. CDR3 length: 15 amino acids. The CDR3 here is CASSPRDPGGEGYTF. CDR3 nucleotide sequence: TGTGCCAGCAGCCCCCGGGACCCGGGGGGAGAGGGCTACACCTTC.

This clone was seen once. The rearrangement links TRBV30 to TRBJ2-1; maybe TRBD2 (5 bases). This CDR3 region has 13 residues. Germline CDR1 is GTSNPN and CDR2 is SVGIG (reference sequence). Trimming removed 4 bases at V and 7 bases at J, with 14 bases between. DNA of the CDR3: TGTGCCTGGATAGCGTACCCGAGGAATGAGCAGTTCTTC. Its protein is CAWIAYPRNEQFF.

The rearrangement links TRBV7-2 to TRBJ2-1, with 9 bases lining up with TRBD1. The J segment lost 6 bases and the V segment lost 4 bases, leaving 13 bases of the junction unmatched. CDR1 SGHTA and CDR2 FQGNSA come from the germline V gene. This CDR3 contains 17 residues. CDR3 DNA sequence: TGTGCCAGCAGCTCCCTAGGGACAGGGACGGGGGTCAATGAGCAGTTCTTC. The encoded protein is CASSSLGTGTGVNEQFF.

The chain uses TRBV7-8 and TRBJ1-2, with unresolved D. Looked up from germline, CDR1 is SGHVS and CDR2 is FQNEAQ. The CDR3 length is 13 residues. V was trimmed by 9 bases and J by 4 bases, leaving 15 bases between them. CDR3 protein: CASGGRHGYGYTF. The CDR3, as DNA: TGTGCCAGTGGAGGTCGACACGGCTATGGCTACACCTTC. Full variable domain (missing parts from reference TRBV7-8 and TRBJ1-2): GAGVSQSPRYKVAKRGQDVALRCDPISGHVSLFWYQQALGQGPEFLTYFQNEAQLDKSGLPSDRFFAERPEGSVSTLKIQRTQQEDSAVYLCASGGRHGYGYTFGSGTRLTVV.

This clone showed up just a few times. The V call is TRBV4-1, the J call TRBJ2-3; 7 nucleotides align to TRBD2. In germline, CDR1 is MGHRA, CDR2 YSYEKL. The V segment lost 0 bases and the J segment 0 bases; nucleotides outside the gene matches: 12. CDR3 size: 19 residues. The CDR3 sequence is CASSQDPSRLAPSTDTQYF. CDR3 DNA: TGCGCCAGCAGCCAAGATCCCTCCCGACTAGCCCCTAGCACAGATACGCAGTATTTT.

This clone was seen just once. This chain uses TRBV7-9 with TRBJ2-7; a weak D match, TRBD1 (6 bases). Trimming left V 7 bases short and J 6 bases short, with 13 bases between. Germline assignment: CDR1 SEHNR and CDR2 FQNEAQ (reference sequence). CDR3 length: 12 residues. The CDR3 spells CASNQLGGEQYF. CDR3 DNA: TGTGCCAGCAACCAATTAGGGGGCGAGCAGTACTTC.

This clone was seen once. The chain uses TRBV19 and TRBJ2-5; D not resolved. The germline V gene has CDR1 LNHDA and CDR2 SQIVND (reference sequence). This CDR3 contains 13 residues. The ends were cut back, 4 bases at V and 2 bases at J, with 8 bases in the middle. The CDR3 protein is CASSKQLQETQYF. CDR3 sequence (DNA): TGTGCCAGTAGTAAGCAACTACAAGAGACCCAGTACTTC. The whole variable domain, remainder taken from reference TRBV19 and TRBJ2-5, is DGGITQSPKYLFRKEGQNVTLSCEQNLNHDAMYWYRQDPGQGLRLIYYSQIVNDFQKGDIAEGYSVSREKKESFPLTVTSAQKNPTAFYLCASSKQLQETQYFGPGTRLLVL.

The chain employs TRBV11-3 and TRBJ1-2; no reliable D call. Germline CDR1 reads SGHNT; CDR2 reads YENEEA. The CDR3 spans 16 residues. V dropped 1 base and J dropped 0 bases, with 12 bases sitting between them. The CDR3 coding sequence is TGTGCCAGCAGCTTAGGAGCAGGCGCTACTAACTATGGCTACACCTTC. Its translation is CASSLGAGATNYGYTF.

V usage is TRBV11-1 and J usage is TRBJ2-6, with a tentative D call TRBD2 (6 bases). This CDR3 is built from 15 residues. V lost 5 bases and J lost 6, with 14 bases in between. Germline loops: CDR1 SGHAT, CDR2 FQDESV (reference sequence). The CDR3 loop reads CASSHPGEMANVLTF. The CDR3 DNA reads as TGTGCCAGCAGCCATCCGGGAGAGATGGCCAACGTCCTGACTTTC.

This clone was recorded once. The chain combines TRBV2 with TRBJ2-5, with 7 bases that match TRBD1. With V trimmed by 9 bases and J by 2 bases, 6 bases remained unmatched. Germline loops: CDR1 SNHLY, CDR2 FYNNEI. This CDR3 is 13 amino acids long. The CDR3 region is CARGGLSQETQYF. For the CDR3, the DNA is TGTGCCAGAGGGGGCCTCAGTCAAGAGACCCAGTACTTC.

The chain combines TRBV6-6 with TRBJ1-2, with D possibly TRBD1 on 6 matching bases. Germline V gives CDR1 MNHNY, CDR2 SVGAGI (reference sequence). V gave up 6 bases and J gave up 4 bases, with 18 bases separating them. The CDR3 is 15 residues long. CDR3 sequence (DNA): TGTGCCAGCAGCTCTGTGGGGGGGGCTGGCTATGGCTACACCTTC. This codes for CASSSVGGAGYGYTF.

The J gene is TRBJ1-1, the V gene TRBV11-2; D gene unclear. Germline V gene lookup returns CDR1 SGHAT and CDR2 FQNNGV. The CDR3 has 14 residues. V was cut by 5 bases and J by 1 base, with 11 bases left in between. The CDR3 is CASSRPLTNTEAFF. The CDR3 DNA follows: TGTGCCAGCAGCCGCCCTCTAACGAACACTGAAGCTTTCTTT.

The rearrangement links TRBV6-1 to TRBJ2-7, with a weak D call TRBD2 (5 bases). CDR1 MNHNS and CDR2 SASEGT come from the germline V gene. The CDR3 extends over 15 amino acids. Trimming left V 4 bases short and J 2 bases short, with 15 bases between. As DNA, the CDR3 is TGTGCCAGCAGTGGAGAGGGTAGCAGAACCTACGAGCAGTACTTC. Translating it yields CASSGEGSRTYEQYF.

The chain uses TRBV27 and TRBJ2-1; D uncertain. Germline lookup yields CDR1 MNHEY and CDR2 SMNVEV (reference sequence). The length of the CDR3 is 14 residues. V was clipped by 2 bases and J by 7 bases, with 12 bases between them. The CDR3 DNA reads as TGTGCCAGCAGTTTAAATGGCAGTCCAAATGAGCAGTTCTTC. It codes for CASSLNGSPNEQFF.

The rearrangement uses TRBV7-2 and TRBJ2-7; TRBD1 matches at 10 bases. J lost 1 base, V lost 4 bases, and 10 bases had no gene match. Germline V gene lookup returns CDR1 SGHTA and CDR2 FQGNSA. This CDR3 has 17 residues. CDR3 loop: CASSSVPGQGISYEQYF. The DNA for the CDR3 is TGTGCCAGCAGCTCAGTCCCGGGACAGGGGATTTCCTACGAGCAGTACTTC.

This clone occurred once. V and J are TRBV5-6 and TRBJ2-5, with 7 bases that match TRBD2. Germline trimming cut 0 bases from V and 1 base from J; bases unmatched to any gene: 6. CDR1 and CDR2 from the germline V gene are SGHDT and YYEEEE. The length of the CDR3 is 16 residues. The CDR3 loop reads CASSLEFTGGQETQYF. CDR3 nucleotide sequence: TGTGCCAGCAGCTTGGAGTTTACGGGGGGCCAAGAGACCCAGTACTTC.

The J gene is TRBJ2-5, the V gene TRBV27; D is ambiguous. Germline loops: CDR1 MNHEY, CDR2 SMNVEV (reference sequence). The CDR3 has 12 residues. The germline V and J ends were trimmed by 6 bases and 5 bases, with 10 bases remaining between them. The CDR3 DNA reads TGTGCCAGCAGGAGCGTCGGGGAGACCCAGTACTTC. This sequence encodes CASRSVGETQYF.

The rearrangement links TRBV5-1 to TRBJ2-3; 12 bases agree with TRBD2. CDR3 length equals 19 residues. With 0 bases clipped from V and 1 base from J, the junction kept 9 bases outside the gene matches. Germline CDR1 is SGHRS and CDR2 is YFSETQ. The CDR3 DNA follows: TGCGCCAGCAGCTTGGGACTAGCGGGAGATCACTGGGGCACAGATACGCAGTATTTT. Translated, it gives CASSLGLAGDHWGTDTQYF.

This clone was seen once. The rearrangement uses TRBV18 and TRBJ1-2; D is undetermined. V was pared by 2 bases and J by 3 bases, with 7 bases between. Germline V gene lookup returns CDR1 KGHSH and CDR2 LQKENI. CDR3 size: 13 residues. DNA of the CDR3: TGTGCCAGCTCACCAGAGTACGACTATGGCTACACCTTC. It translates to CASSPEYDYGYTF.